Presented here are 11 T cell receptor beta chains from one specimen sequenced in a study of T cell repertoires in cytomegalovirus infection. TCRdb recomputed calls from the reads with MiXCR, one row per CDR3 protein. The data show approximately 600,000 distinct CDR3 sequences, almost 40% seen once. These TCRs are of unknown antigen specificity. The input for sequencing was cultured PBMCs, taken from culture after CMV antigen stimulation. The source is a human donor in good health (CMV status not recorded). Some clones in this sample may be carry-over from other donors' samples.

This clonotype was observed once. The chain has TRBV27 and TRBJ1-1; 11 positions agree with TRBD1. The V gene's germline CDR1 is MNHEY and CDR2 SMNVEV (reference sequence). The CDR3 length is 16 residues. The V and J ends lost 5 bases and 4 bases, in that order; junction bases with no gene match: 9. The CDR3 protein is CASSPWTGGYGTEAFF. CDR3 sequence (DNA): TGTGCCAGCAGTCCCTGGACAGGGGGCTACGGCACTGAAGCTTTCTTT.

This clonotype was recorded a few times. This rearrangement joins TRBV7-9 to TRBJ2-7; tentative D call: TRBD2 (5 bases). V lost 5 bases, J lost 3 bases, and 14 bases lay in between. The CDR3 runs 14 residues. CDR1 is SEHNR, CDR2 FQNEAQ, per germline (reference sequence). The CDR3 protein is CASSPLGGGYEQYF. DNA of the CDR3: TGTGCCAGCAGCCCCCTCGGAGGCGGCTACGAGCAGTACTTC.

This clonotype was observed a handful of times. The V and J genes are TRBV7-2 and TRBJ1-3; the D is unclear. This CDR3 comprises 14 residues. CDR1 SGHTA and CDR2 FQGNSA come from the germline V gene. Trimming removed 3 bases from V and 4 bases from J, with 10 bases in between. The CDR3: CASSFGGPGNTIYF. CDR3 sequence (DNA): TGTGCCAGCAGCTTTGGCGGGCCCGGAAACACCATATATTTT.

Only a few counts were recorded for this clonotype. CDR3 sequence: CASSVAARGTGELFF. DNA for the CDR3: TGTGCCAGCAGCGTAGCTGCCAGGGGCACCGGGGAGCTGTTTTTT. The chain has TRBV9 and TRBJ2-2, with D tentatively TRBD1 (6 bases). The CDR3 covers 15 residues. The V and J ends lost 0 bases and 4 bases respectively, with 10 bases between them. Looked up from germline, CDR1 is SGDLS and CDR2 is YYNGEE.

This clonotype was counted between two and nine times. This chain joins TRBV7-8 and TRBJ2-1; D assignment may be TRBD1 or TRBD2 (5 bases each). Germline loops: CDR1 SGHVS, CDR2 FQNEAQ. The CDR3 is made up of 14 amino acids. Trimming shortened V by 10 bases and J by 6 bases, and 19 bases separated the two germline ends. The CDR3 DNA reads TGTGCCACCTCGCAAACCTGGGGGAGCAATGAGCAGTTCTTC. It translates to CATSQTWGSNEQFF.

Here the CDR3 reads CASRTDRLNTGELFF. The DNA for the CDR3 is TGTGCCAGCAGGACGGACAGGCTTAACACCGGGGAGCTGTTTTTT. J is TRBJ2-2 and V is TRBV7-6, with TRBD1 identical over 7 bases. V was clipped by 6 bases and J by 2 bases; unmatched bases: 6. The CDR3 is 15 amino acids. The germline V gene has CDR1 SGHVS and CDR2 FNYEAQ.

This clonotype was picked up a small number of times. The rearrangement joins TRBV7-8 to TRBJ2-7; 14 nucleotides match TRBD2. The V and J ends lost 2 bases and 6 bases, in that order; junction bases with no gene match: 9. Per germline, CDR1 SGHVS and CDR2 FQNEAQ. The CDR3 length is 17 residues. CDR3: CASSLFGQGLAGVEQYF. The CDR3 DNA sequence: TGTGCCAGCAGCTTATTCGGACAGGGACTAGCGGGAGTCGAGCAGTACTTC.

The gene calls are TRBV11-2 and TRBJ1-1; D remains ambiguous. Trimming took off 5 bases at V and 3 bases at J, with 16 bases between the two ends. This CDR3 has 15 amino acids. The germline V gene encodes CDR1 SGHAT and CDR2 FQNNGV. CDR3 in DNA: TGTGCCAGCAGCAGGCATACACCCGCGGACACTGAAGCTTTCTTT. Translation: CASSRHTPADTEAFF.

This clonotype has just a few counts. J is TRBJ1-4 and V is TRBV12-3 or TRBV12-4; 8 nucleotides line up with TRBD1. V was pared by 6 bases and J by 8 bases, with 8 bases of the junction left unmatched. This CDR3 is built from 14 residues. This CDR3 reads CASRPGQGPEKLFF. CDR3 coding DNA: TGTGCCAGCAGACCAGGACAGGGACCGGAAAAACTGTTTTTT.

This clonotype was recorded a few times. The chain uses TRBV7-9 and TRBJ2-3; D not certain. Germline V CDR1 and CDR2: SEHNR, FQNEAQ (reference sequence). The CDR3 sequence is 13 residues long. Trimming removed 2 bases from V and 4 bases from J, with 7 bases in between. In DNA form, the CDR3 reads TGTGCCAGCAGCTTACTTCGGCCAGATACGCAGTATTTT. Translating gives CASSLLRPDTQYF.

The genes are TRBV4-1 and TRBJ1-3; D gene unclear. The CDR3 has 15 amino acids. Trimming took off 0 bases at V and 0 bases at J, with 6 bases between the two ends. Germline values: CDR1 MGHRA, CDR2 YSYEKL. CDR3 in amino acids: CASSQEAGSGNTIYF. CDR3 sequence (DNA): TGCGCCAGCAGCCAAGAAGCAGGCTCTGGAAACACCATATATTTT.